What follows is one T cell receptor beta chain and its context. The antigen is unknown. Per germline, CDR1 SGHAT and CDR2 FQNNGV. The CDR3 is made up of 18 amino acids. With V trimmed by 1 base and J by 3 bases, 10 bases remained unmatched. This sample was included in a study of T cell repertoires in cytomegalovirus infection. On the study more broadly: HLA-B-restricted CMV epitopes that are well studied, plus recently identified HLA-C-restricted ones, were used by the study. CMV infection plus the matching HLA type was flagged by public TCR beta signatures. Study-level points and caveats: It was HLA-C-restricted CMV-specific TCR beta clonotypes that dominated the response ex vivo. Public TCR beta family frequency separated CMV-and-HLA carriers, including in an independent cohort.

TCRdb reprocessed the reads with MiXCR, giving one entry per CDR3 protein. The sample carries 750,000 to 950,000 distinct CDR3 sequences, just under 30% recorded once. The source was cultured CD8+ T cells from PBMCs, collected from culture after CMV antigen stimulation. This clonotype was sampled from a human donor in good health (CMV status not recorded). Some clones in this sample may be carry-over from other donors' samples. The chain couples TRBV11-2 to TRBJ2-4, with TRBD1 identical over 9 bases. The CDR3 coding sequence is TGTGCCAGCAGCTTAGGGCCCTACAGGGGGCTCGGCAAAAACATTCAGTACTTC. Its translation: CASSLGPYRGLGKNIQYF.